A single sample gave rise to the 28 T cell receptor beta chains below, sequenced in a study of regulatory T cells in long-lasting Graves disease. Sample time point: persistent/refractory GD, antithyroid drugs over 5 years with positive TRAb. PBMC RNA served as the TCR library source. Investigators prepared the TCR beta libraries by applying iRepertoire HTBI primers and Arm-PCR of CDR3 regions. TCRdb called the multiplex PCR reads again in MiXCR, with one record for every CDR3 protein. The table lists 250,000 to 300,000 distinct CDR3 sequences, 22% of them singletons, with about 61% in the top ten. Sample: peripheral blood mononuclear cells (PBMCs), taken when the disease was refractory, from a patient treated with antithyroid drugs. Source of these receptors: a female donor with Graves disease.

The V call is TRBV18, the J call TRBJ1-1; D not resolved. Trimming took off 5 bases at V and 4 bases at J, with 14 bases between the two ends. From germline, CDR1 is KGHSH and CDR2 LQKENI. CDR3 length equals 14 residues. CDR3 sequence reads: CASSSQDTSTEAFF. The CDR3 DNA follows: TGTGCCAGCTCATCACAAGACACATCCACTGAAGCTTTCTTT.

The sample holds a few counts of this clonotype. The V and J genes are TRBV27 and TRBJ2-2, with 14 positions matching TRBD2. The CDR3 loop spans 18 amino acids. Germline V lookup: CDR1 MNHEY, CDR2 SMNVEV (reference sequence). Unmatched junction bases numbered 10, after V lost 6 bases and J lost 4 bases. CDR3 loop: CASSPEGLAGGGTGELFF. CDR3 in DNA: TGTGCCAGCAGCCCCGAAGGACTAGCGGGGGGAGGCACCGGGGAGCTGTTTTTT.

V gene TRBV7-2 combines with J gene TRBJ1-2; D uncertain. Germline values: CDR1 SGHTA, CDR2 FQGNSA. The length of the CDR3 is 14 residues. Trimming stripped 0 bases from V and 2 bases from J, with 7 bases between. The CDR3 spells CASSLAAQNYGYTF. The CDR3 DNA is TGTGCCAGCAGCTTAGCGGCACAAAACTATGGCTACACCTTC.

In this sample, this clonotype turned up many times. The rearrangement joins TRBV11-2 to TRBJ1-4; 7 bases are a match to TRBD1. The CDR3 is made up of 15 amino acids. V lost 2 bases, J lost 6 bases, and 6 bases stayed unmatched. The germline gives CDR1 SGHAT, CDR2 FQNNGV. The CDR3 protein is CASSLRTGFDEKLFF. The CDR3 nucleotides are TGTGCCAGCAGCTTACGGACAGGTTTTGATGAAAAACTGTTTTTT. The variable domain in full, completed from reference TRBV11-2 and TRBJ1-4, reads EAGVAQSPRYKIIEKRQSVAFWCNPISGHATLYWYQQILGQGPKLLIQFQNNGVVDDSQLPKDRFSAERLKGVDSTLKIQPAKLEDSAVYLCASSLRTGFDEKLFFGSGTQLSVL.

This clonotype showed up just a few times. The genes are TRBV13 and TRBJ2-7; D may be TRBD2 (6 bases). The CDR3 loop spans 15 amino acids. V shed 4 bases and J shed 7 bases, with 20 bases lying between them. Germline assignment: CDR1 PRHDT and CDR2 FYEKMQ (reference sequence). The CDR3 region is CASSWKDGTVREQYF. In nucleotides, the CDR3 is TGTGCCAGCAGCTGGAAAGACGGGACTGTCAGGGAGCAGTACTTC. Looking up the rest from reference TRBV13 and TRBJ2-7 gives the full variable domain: AAGVIQSPRHLIKEKRETATLKCYPIPRHDTVYWYQQGPGQDPQFLISFYEKMQSDKGSIPDRFSAQQFSDYHSELNMSSLELGDSALYFCASSWKDGTVREQYFGPGTRLTVT.

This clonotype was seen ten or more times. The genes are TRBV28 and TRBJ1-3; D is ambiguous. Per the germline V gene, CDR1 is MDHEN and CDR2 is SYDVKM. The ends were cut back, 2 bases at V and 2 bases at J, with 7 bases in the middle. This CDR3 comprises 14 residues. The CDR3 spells CASSLTLAGNTIYF. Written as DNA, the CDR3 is TGTGCCAGCAGTTTAACATTGGCTGGAAACACCATATATTTT.

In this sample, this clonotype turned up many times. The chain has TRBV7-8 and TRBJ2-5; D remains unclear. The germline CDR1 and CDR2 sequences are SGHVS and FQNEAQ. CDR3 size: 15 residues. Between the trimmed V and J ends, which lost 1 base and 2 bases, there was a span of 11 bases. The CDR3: CASSLGGVSQETQYF. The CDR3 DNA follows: TGTGCCAGCAGCTTAGGAGGAGTATCACAAGAGACCCAGTACTTC.

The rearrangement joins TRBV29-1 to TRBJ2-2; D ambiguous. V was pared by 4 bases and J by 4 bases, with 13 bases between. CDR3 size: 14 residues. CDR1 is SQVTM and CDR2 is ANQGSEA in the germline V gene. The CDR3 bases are TGCAGCGTTGGTCACAGCGTGGGCACCGGGGAGCTGTTTTTT. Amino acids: CSVGHSVGTGELFF.

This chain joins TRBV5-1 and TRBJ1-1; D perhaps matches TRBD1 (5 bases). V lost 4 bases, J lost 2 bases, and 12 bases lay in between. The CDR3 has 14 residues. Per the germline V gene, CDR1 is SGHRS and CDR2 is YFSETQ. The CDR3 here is CASSPPTDNTEAFF. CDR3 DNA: TGCGCCAGCAGCCCACCGACAGATAACACTGAAGCTTTCTTT.

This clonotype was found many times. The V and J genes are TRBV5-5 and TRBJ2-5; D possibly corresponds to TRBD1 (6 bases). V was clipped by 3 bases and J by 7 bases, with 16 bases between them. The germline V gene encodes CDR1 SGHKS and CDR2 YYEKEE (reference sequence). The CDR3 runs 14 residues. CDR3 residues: CASSSLDSPGTQYF. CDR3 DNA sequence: TGTGCCAGCAGCTCGCTGGACAGCCCGGGGACCCAGTACTTC. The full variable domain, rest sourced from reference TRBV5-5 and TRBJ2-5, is DAGVTQSPTHLIKTRGQQVTLRCSPISGHKSVSWYQQVLGQGPQFIFQYYEKEERGRGNFPDRFSARQFPNYSSELNVNALLLGDSALYLCASSSLDSPGTQYFGPGTRLLVL.

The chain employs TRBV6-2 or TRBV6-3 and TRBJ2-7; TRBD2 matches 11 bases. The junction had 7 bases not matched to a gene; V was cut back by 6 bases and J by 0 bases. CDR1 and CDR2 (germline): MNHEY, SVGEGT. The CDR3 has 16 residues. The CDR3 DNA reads TGTGCCAGCAGGAACCGGGGACTAGCGGCCTCCTACGAGCAGTACTTC. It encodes CASRNRGLAASYEQYF.

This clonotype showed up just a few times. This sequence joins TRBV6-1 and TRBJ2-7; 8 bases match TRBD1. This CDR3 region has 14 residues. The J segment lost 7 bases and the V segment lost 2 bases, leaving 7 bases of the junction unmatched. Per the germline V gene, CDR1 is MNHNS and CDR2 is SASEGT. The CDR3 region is CASSERQGTGEQYF. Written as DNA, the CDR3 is TGTGCCAGCAGTGAAAGACAGGGGACGGGGGAGCAGTACTTC.

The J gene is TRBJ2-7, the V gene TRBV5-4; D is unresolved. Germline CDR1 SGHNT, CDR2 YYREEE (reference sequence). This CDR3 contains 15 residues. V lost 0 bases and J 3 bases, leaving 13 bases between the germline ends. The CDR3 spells CASSLGDTGHYEQYF. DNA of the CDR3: TGTGCCAGCAGCTTGGGCGACACTGGGCACTACGAGCAGTACTTC. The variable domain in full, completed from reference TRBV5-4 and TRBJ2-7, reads ETGVTQSPTHLIKTRGQQVTLRCSSQSGHNTVSWYQQALGQGPQFIFQYYREEENGRGNFPPRFSGLQFPNYSSELNVNALELDDSALYLCASSLGDTGHYEQYFGPGTRLTVT.

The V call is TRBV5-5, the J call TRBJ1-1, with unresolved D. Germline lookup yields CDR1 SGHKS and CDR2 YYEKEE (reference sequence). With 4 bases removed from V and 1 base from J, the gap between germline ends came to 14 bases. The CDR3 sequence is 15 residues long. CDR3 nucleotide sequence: TGTGCCAGCAGCCGAACATGGGCCCCGAACACTGAAGCTTTCTTT. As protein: CASSRTWAPNTEAFF.

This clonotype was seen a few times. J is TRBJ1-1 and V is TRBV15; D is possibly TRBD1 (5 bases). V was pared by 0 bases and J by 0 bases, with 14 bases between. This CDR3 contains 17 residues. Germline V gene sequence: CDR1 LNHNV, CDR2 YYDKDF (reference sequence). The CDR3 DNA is TGTGCCACCAGCAGAGATCTATTGGGGGGTTTGAACACTGAAGCTTTCTTT. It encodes CATSRDLLGGLNTEAFF.

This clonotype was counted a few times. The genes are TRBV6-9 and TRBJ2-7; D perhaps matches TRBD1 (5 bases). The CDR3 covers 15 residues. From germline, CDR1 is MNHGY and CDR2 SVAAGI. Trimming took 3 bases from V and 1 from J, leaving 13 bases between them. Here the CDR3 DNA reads TGTGCCAGCAGTTACTCGAAAGGGGCTTCCTACGAGCAGTACTTC. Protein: CASSYSKGASYEQYF.

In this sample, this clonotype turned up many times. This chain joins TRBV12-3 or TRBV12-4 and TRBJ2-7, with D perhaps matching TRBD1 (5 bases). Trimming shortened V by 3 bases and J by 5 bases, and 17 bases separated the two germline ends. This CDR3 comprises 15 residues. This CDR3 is CASSFSRRVGHEQYF. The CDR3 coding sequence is TGTGCCAGCAGTTTTTCCCGCAGGGTTGGCCACGAGCAGTACTTC.

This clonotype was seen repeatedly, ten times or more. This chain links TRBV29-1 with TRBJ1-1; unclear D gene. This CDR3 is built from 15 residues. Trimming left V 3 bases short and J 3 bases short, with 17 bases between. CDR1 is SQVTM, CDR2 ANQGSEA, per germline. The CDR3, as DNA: TGCAGCGTTGACGGTGAAGGGCCCGGGGACACTGAAGCTTTCTTT. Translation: CSVDGEGPGDTEAFF.

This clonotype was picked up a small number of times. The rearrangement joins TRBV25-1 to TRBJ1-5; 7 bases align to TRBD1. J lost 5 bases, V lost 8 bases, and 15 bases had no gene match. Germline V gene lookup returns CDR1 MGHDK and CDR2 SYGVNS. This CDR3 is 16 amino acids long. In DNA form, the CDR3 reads TGTGCCAGCCTAGCGGTGCTGGCAGGGGGAGATCAGCCCCAGCATTTT. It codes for CASLAVLAGGDQPQHF.

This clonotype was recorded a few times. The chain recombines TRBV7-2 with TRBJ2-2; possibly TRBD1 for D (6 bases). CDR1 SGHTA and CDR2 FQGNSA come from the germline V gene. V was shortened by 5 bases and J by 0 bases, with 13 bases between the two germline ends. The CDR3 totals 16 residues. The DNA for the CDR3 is TGTGCCAGCAGCCCTCGACAGGTCGCGAACACCGGGGAGCTGTTTTTT. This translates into CASSPRQVANTGELFF.

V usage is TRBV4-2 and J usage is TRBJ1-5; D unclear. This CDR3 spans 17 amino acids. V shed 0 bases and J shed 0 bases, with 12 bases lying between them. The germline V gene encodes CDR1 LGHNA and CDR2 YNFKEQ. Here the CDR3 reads CASSQDWSQTSNQPQHF. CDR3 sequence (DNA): TGTGCCAGCAGCCAAGATTGGAGCCAGACTAGCAATCAGCCCCAGCATTTT.

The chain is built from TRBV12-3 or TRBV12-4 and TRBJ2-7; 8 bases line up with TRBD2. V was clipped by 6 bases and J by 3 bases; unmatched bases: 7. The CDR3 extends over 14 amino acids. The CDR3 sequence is CASRATSANYEQYF. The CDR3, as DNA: TGTGCCAGCAGGGCGACTAGCGCGAACTACGAGCAGTACTTC.

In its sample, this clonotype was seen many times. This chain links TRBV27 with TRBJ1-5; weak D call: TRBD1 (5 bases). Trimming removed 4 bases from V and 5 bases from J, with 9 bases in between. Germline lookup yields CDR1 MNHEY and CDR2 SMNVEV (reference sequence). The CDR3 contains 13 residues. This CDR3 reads CASSSQGDQPQHF. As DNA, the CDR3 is TGTGCCAGCAGTTCGCAGGGAGATCAGCCCCAGCATTTT.

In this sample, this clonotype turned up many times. The CDR3 loop reads CASSLGFARDRANTEAFF. CDR3 nucleotides: TGTGCCAGCAGCTTGGGGTTCGCAAGGGACAGGGCGAACACTGAAGCTTTCTTT. The gene calls are TRBV11-2 and TRBJ1-1; 9 bases are a match to TRBD1. V shed 3 bases and J 1 base; nucleotides not matched to a gene: 12. Germline values: CDR1 SGHAT, CDR2 FQNNGV. The CDR3 is 18 amino acids.

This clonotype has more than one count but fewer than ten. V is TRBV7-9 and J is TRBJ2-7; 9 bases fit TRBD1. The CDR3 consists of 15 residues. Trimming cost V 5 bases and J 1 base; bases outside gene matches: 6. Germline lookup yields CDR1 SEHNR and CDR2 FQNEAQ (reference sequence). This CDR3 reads CASSRRDRASYEQYF. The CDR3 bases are TGTGCCAGCAGCCGACGGGACAGGGCTTCCTACGAGCAGTACTTC.

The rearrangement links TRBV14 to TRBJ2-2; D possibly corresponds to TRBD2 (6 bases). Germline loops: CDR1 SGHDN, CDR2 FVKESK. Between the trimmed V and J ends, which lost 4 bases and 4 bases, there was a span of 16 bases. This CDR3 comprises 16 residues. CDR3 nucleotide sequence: TGTGCCAGCAGCCCGGGACTCCATAAACTCACCGGGGAGCTGTTTTTT. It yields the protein CASSPGLHKLTGELFF.

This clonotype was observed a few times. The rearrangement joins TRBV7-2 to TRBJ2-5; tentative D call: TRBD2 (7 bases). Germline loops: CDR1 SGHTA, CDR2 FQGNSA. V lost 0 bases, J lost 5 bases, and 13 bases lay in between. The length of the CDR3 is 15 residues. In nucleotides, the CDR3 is TGTGCCAGCAGCTTAGCGGGGGGGGGGCTTGAGACCCAGTACTTC. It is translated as CASSLAGGGLETQYF.

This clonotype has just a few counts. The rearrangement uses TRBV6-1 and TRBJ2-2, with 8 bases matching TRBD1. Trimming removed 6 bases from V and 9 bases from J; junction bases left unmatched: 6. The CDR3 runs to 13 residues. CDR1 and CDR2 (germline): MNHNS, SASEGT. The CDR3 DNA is TGTGCCAGCAGCCGATCAGGGGGCCGGGAGCTGTTTTTT. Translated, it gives CASSRSGGRELFF.